The 28 T cell receptor beta chains below were found in one sample sequenced in a study of T cells in tuberculosis. Here immunoSEQ multiplex PCR was the method, and the copy in TCRdb shows in-frame clones only, minus some. This table holds more than 20,000 clones, about 85% found once. The sample's time point: new active TB diagnosis, blood taken before or within 7 days of starting treatment. The sequencing used PBMCs, collected at tuberculosis diagnosis. The source of these receptors is an adult with tuberculosis.

The sample holds a few counts of this clone. This chain joins TRBV5-5 and TRBJ1-1; the D gene is possibly TRBD1 (5 bases). V was trimmed by 5 bases and J by 5 bases, leaving 22 bases between them. The CDR3 length is 16 residues. Germline CDR1 reads SGHKS; CDR2 reads YYEKEE (reference sequence). The chain's CDR3 is CASRGPFGHIETEAFF. The CDR3 DNA sequence: TGTGCCAGCAGGGGCCCCTTTGGACATATTGAAACTGAAGCTTTCTTT.

The rearrangement uses TRBV5-8 and TRBJ1-5; 7 bases map to TRBD1. CDR1 and CDR2 from the germline V gene are SGHTS and YDEGEE. With 3 bases clipped from V and 4 bases from J, the junction kept 10 bases outside the gene matches. The CDR3 length is 16 residues. CDR3 sequence: CASSSAPGQKNQPQHF. CDR3 in DNA: TGTGCCAGCAGCTCGGCGCCGGGACAGAAAAATCAGCCCCAGCATTTT.

V usage is TRBV19 and J usage is TRBJ1-2; no firm D call. The CDR3 sequence is 13 residues long. With 4 bases removed from V and 5 bases from J, the gap between germline ends came to 11 bases. In germline, CDR1 is LNHDA, CDR2 SQIVND (reference sequence). The chain's CDR3 is CASSTLRAYGYTF. Here the CDR3 DNA reads TGTGCCAGTAGTACCCTCCGAGCTTATGGCTACACCTTC.

The rearrangement links TRBV7-2 to TRBJ2-7, with 9 bases identical to TRBD2. Trimming cost V 8 bases and J 5 bases; bases outside gene matches: 7. Germline V gives CDR1 SGHTA, CDR2 FQGNSA. This CDR3 region has 13 residues. CDR3 coding DNA: TGTGCCAGCCTTGTTAGCGGGGGCAACGAGCAGTACTTC. This sequence encodes CASLVSGGNEQYF.

The chain couples TRBV7-3 to TRBJ2-6; the D gene is possibly TRBD2 (6 bases). The V gene lost 5 bases and the J gene lost 0 bases, with 11 bases spanning the gap. Germline CDR1 reads SGHTA; CDR2 reads FQGTGA. This CDR3 is built from 16 residues. The CDR3 sequence is CASSPGLFSGANVLTF. The CDR3 DNA reads TGTGCCAGCAGCCCGGGACTGTTCTCTGGGGCCAACGTCCTGACTTTC.

This chain joins TRBV20-1 and TRBJ1-1; D remains unclear. The germline V gene encodes CDR1 DFQATT and CDR2 SNEGSKA (reference sequence). This CDR3 is 11 amino acids long. Deletions cut 0 bases from V and 10 bases from J, with 9 bases between. The CDR3 here is CSARDRGSAFF. The CDR3 coding sequence is TGCAGTGCTAGAGATAGAGGTTCAGCTTTCTTT.

The chain combines TRBV5-1 with TRBJ1-4; 7 bases are a match to TRBD1. Germline CDR1 SGHRS, CDR2 YFSETQ. This CDR3 comprises 13 residues. J lost 5 bases, V lost 4 bases, and 2 bases had no gene match. The CDR3 protein is CASSTGANEKLFF. The CDR3 DNA reads TGCGCCAGCAGCACAGGGGCAAATGAAAAACTGTTTTTT. The variable domain in full, completed from reference TRBV5-1 and TRBJ1-4, reads KAGVTQTPRYLIKTRGQQVTLSCSPISGHRSVSWYQQTPGQGLQFLFEYFSETQRNKGNFPGRFSGRQFSNSRSEMNVSTLELGDSALYLCASSTGANEKLFFGSGTQLSVL.

This clone was seen a few times. The V and J genes are TRBV7-9 and TRBJ2-3; no definite D call. Trimming removed 2 bases at V and 0 bases at J, with 12 bases between. Germline lookup yields CDR1 SEHNR and CDR2 FQNEAQ (reference sequence). The CDR3 is made up of 16 amino acids. The CDR3 DNA sequence: TGTGCCAGCAGCTTAACTTTCCGCGGTAGCACAGATACGCAGTATTTT. It translates to CASSLTFRGSTDTQYF.

The chain employs TRBV27 and TRBJ2-4, with 7 bases fitting TRBD1. The ends lost 6 bases at V and 0 bases at J; junction bases unmatched: 8. The CDR3 runs to 16 residues. Germline V gene sequence: CDR1 MNHEY, CDR2 SMNVEV (reference sequence). The CDR3 bases are TGTGCCAGCAGCCCCTCCCACAGGGGAGCCAAAAACATTCAGTACTTC. It encodes CASSPSHRGAKNIQYF.

CDR3 coding DNA: TGTGCCAGCAGTAGCCAAACAGGGGGCACTGAAGCTTTCTTT. Its translation: CASSSQTGGTEAFF. The chain carries TRBV6-5 and TRBJ1-1, with 8 bases identical to TRBD1. Unmatched junction bases numbered 6, after V lost 5 bases and J lost 4 bases. The length of the CDR3 is 14 residues. Germline V CDR1 and CDR2: MNHEY, SVGAGI.

The chain uses TRBV7-9 and TRBJ1-1; 10 nucleotides line up with TRBD1. The V gene end was trimmed by 5 bases and the J gene end by 5 bases; junction bases not matched to a gene: 8. From germline, CDR1 is SEHNR and CDR2 FQNEAQ (reference sequence). The CDR3 has 15 residues. The CDR3 sequence is CASSPRDRGGTEAFF. CDR3 sequence (DNA): TGTGCCAGCAGCCCTCGGGACAGGGGTGGTACTGAAGCTTTCTTT.

This clone was counted only a few times. The chain recombines TRBV30 with TRBJ1-6, with TRBD1 matching over 10 bases. The length of the CDR3 is 14 residues. The trim removed 1 base at V and 14 bases at J, leaving 8 bases unmatched. Germline V gives CDR1 GTSNPN, CDR2 SVGIG (reference sequence). The chain's CDR3 is CAWSAGTGEAALHF. In DNA, the CDR3 is TGTGCCTGGAGTGCCGGGACAGGGGAGGCAGCCCTCCACTTT.

The rearrangement uses TRBV28 and TRBJ2-7; 12 bases are a match to TRBD2. This CDR3 has 15 amino acids. V was pared by 5 bases and J by 5 bases, with 7 bases of the junction left unmatched. CDR1 MDHEN and CDR2 SYDVKM come from the germline V gene. The CDR3 DNA sequence: TGTGCCAGCAGTACGACTAGCGGGAGTTTCAACGAGCAGTACTTC. Translated, it gives CASSTTSGSFNEQYF.

V is TRBV29-1 and J is TRBJ2-3, with D uncertain. CDR1 and CDR2 from the germline V gene are SQVTM and ANQGSEA. The germline V and J ends were trimmed by 7 bases and 0 bases, with 11 bases remaining between them. CDR3 length: 13 residues. As DNA, the CDR3 is TGCAGCGGTTGTGATACTAGCACAGATACGCAGTATTTT. Translating it yields CSGCDTSTDTQYF.

The V call is TRBV6-1, the J call TRBJ2-7; 7 bases are shared with TRBD2. V lost 2 bases, J lost 2 bases, and 9 bases stayed unmatched. This CDR3 is built from 16 residues. CDR1 MNHNS and CDR2 SASEGT come from the germline V gene. The CDR3, as DNA: TGTGCCAGCAGTGAAATCATAGCGGGCGCGGCCTACGAGCAGTACTTC. This codes for CASSEIIAGAAYEQYF.

V usage is TRBV5-1 and J usage is TRBJ1-3; D is unclear. V was cut by 0 bases and J by 4 bases, with 8 bases left in between. The CDR3 is 14 residues long. Germline values: CDR1 SGHRS, CDR2 YFSETQ. CDR3 amino acids: CASSLVSGGNTIYF. The CDR3 bases are TGCGCCAGCAGCTTGGTGTCAGGAGGAAACACCATATATTTT.

V is TRBV5-4 and J is TRBJ2-7; no reliable D call. This CDR3 spans 13 amino acids. Per germline, CDR1 SGHNT and CDR2 YYREEE (reference sequence). The V end was cut by 3 bases, the J end by 0 bases, with 7 bases between. As DNA, the CDR3 is TGTGCCAGCAGCTCCATTAGCTCCTACGAGCAGTACTTC. Translating gives CASSSISSYEQYF.

The chain carries TRBV7-9 and TRBJ1-5; D remains unclear. Trimming shortened V by 5 bases and J by 12 bases, and 17 bases separated the two germline ends. CDR1 and CDR2 from the germline V gene are SEHNR and FQNEAQ (reference sequence). CDR3 size: 13 residues. CDR3 bases: TGTGCCAGCAGCCTTTCTGAGGATCAATTCCAGCATTTT. It encodes CASSLSEDQFQHF.

CDR3 DNA sequence: TGTGCCAGCAGCTCCCGACAGCTAAATGAAAAACTGTTTTTT. Translation gives CASSSRQLNEKLFF. The chain links TRBV9 to TRBJ1-4; possible D gene TRBD1, 5 bases. The ends were cut back, 4 bases at V and 5 bases at J, with 12 bases in the middle. Germline-derived CDR1 and CDR2 are SGDLS and YYNGEE. The CDR3 has 14 amino acids.

CDR3 bases: TGTGCCAGCAGTTCCCGACAGGGGGTACATCAGCCCCAGCATTTT. As protein: CASSSRQGVHQPQHF. This chain links TRBV2 with TRBJ1-5; 9 positions match TRBD1. Trimming removed 5 bases from V and 5 bases from J; junction bases left unmatched: 7. Germline loops: CDR1 SNHLY, CDR2 FYNNEI. The CDR3 runs to 15 residues.

In DNA form, the CDR3 reads TGTGCCAGCAGCCCCGGACTAGCGGGGTACACAGATACGCAGTATTTT. This translates into CASSPGLAGYTDTQYF. The chain uses TRBV9 and TRBJ2-3, with TRBD2 identical over 12 bases. This CDR3 region has 16 residues. Per the germline V gene, CDR1 is SGDLS and CDR2 is YYNGEE. Germline trimming cut 4 bases from V and 2 bases from J; bases unmatched to any gene: 5. The full variable domain, completed using reference TRBV9 and TRBJ2-3, is DSGVTQTPKHLITATGQRVTLRCSPRSGDLSVYWYQQSLDQGLQFLIQYYNGEERAKGNILERFSAQQFPDLHSELNLSSLELGDSALYFCASSPGLAGYTDTQYFGPGTRLTVL.

V is TRBV11-2 and J is TRBJ1-1; no reliable D call. There are 13 residues in the CDR3. Germline V gene data show CDR1 as SGHAT and CDR2 as FQNNGV. Trimming pared 8 bases from V and 1 base from J, leaving 11 bases between. CDR3: CASHSKRNTEAFF. CDR3 DNA: TGTGCCAGCCATAGTAAAAGGAACACTGAAGCTTTCTTT. Based on the CDR3 plus reference TRBV11-2 and TRBJ1-1, the full variable domain is EAGVAQSPRYKIIEKRQSVAFWCNPISGHATLYWYQQILGQGPKLLIQFQNNGVVDDSQLPKDRFSAERLKGVDSTLKIQPAKLEDSAVYLCASHSKRNTEAFFGQGTRLTVV.

V usage is TRBV5-4 and J usage is TRBJ2-7, with TRBD2 matching over 8 bases. J was trimmed by 3 bases and V by 5 bases; bases with no gene match: 4. The germline V gene encodes CDR1 SGHNT and CDR2 YYREEE (reference sequence). CDR3 size: 13 residues. Written as DNA, the CDR3 is TGTGCCAGCAGACCGGGACTAGTCTACGAGCAGTACTTC. It translates to CASRPGLVYEQYF.

The genes are TRBV7-2 and TRBJ1-5; weak D call: TRBD1 (5 bases). CDR3 length: 14 residues. The V end was cut by 5 bases, the J end by 4 bases, with 12 bases between. Germline V CDR1 and CDR2: SGHTA, FQGNSA. CDR3 DNA sequence: TGTGCCAGCAGCGATAGAGCAGGGAATCAGCCCCAGCATTTT. This translates into CASSDRAGNQPQHF.

The V gene is TRBV9, the J gene TRBJ2-2; TRBD1 aligns across 7 bases. Unmatched junction bases numbered 13, after V lost 3 bases and J lost 2 bases. The CDR3 sequence is 18 residues long. CDR1 is SGDLS and CDR2 is YYNGEE in the germline V gene. The CDR3 reads CASSAYLWDRSNTGELFF. The CDR3 DNA sequence: TGTGCCAGCAGCGCCTATCTGTGGGACAGATCTAACACCGGGGAGCTGTTTTTT.

The rearrangement links TRBV9 to TRBJ2-2; 15 bases fit TRBD2. The CDR3 sequence is 18 residues long. CDR1 is SGDLS and CDR2 is YYNGEE in the germline V gene. V trimming: 2 bases; J trimming: 4 bases; junction bases outside the gene matches: 6. CDR3 loop: CASSVLGLAGGATGELFF. Written as DNA, the CDR3 is TGTGCCAGCAGCGTCCTCGGACTAGCGGGAGGGGCCACCGGGGAGCTGTTTTTT.

This clone was observed once. The chain couples TRBV4-1 to TRBJ2-5; maybe TRBD2 (5 bases). Germline V gene sequence: CDR1 MGHRA, CDR2 YSYEKL. The V and J ends lost 6 bases and 5 bases respectively, with 7 bases between them. The CDR3 consists of 11 residues. Here the CDR3 reads CASSRGETQYF. In DNA, the CDR3 is TGCGCCAGCAGTAGAGGGGAGACCCAGTACTTC.

The chain joins TRBV6-5 to TRBJ2-5; tentative D call: TRBD1 (5 bases). CDR1 and CDR2 (germline): MNHEY, SVGAGI. The CDR3 contains 12 residues. Trimming left V 2 bases short and J 5 bases short, with 6 bases between. In DNA, the CDR3 is TGTGCCAGCAGTTACAGGGGTGAGACCCAGTACTTC. Translating it yields CASSYRGETQYF.